The clone carrying this T cell receptor (beta chain) showed up many times. Its specificity is not known. The source of the sample is a study of metastatic and nonmetastatic thyroid tumors. Study overall: Repertoires from malignant and benign thyroid patients were compared across blood and tumor or nodule tissue.

The CDR3 has 13 residues. In germline, CDR1 is MNHNY, CDR2 SVGAGI (reference sequence). V was shortened by 2 bases and J by 6 bases, with 10 bases between the two germline ends. Study results and caveats: In blood and tumor, TCR beta diversity was reportedly significantly higher in malignant thyroid tumors than in benign nodules.

Authors' processing steps: Using the CDR3 differences seen across clinicopathological groups, the authors built a distant-metastasis classifier for papillary thyroid cancer, which was meant to discriminate distant-metastatic patients. TCRdb re-called the PCR reads through MiXCR. TCRdb, rather than the study authors, made the V and J calls. The sample includes 15,000 to 20,000 clones, under 30% seen only once; the top ten take about 9.4%. There were no patients who had received any treatment before thyroid surgery. The rearrangement links TRBV6-6 to TRBJ1-2; weak D call: TRBD1 (6 bases). The sequence was collected from a female donor with papillary thyroid cancer or a benign thyroid nodule (not recorded which). Some clones in this sample may be carry-over from other donors' samples. Sequenced sample: adjacent normal tissue. CDR3 protein: CASSYPRGNGYTF. CDR3 DNA sequence: TGTGCCAGCAGTTACCCCAGGGGTAATGGCTACACCTTC.